This T cell receptor beta chain stems from a study of OX40 agonist ivuxolimab in advanced cancers. About the study: Clinicians treated patients with ivuxolimab, an agonistic anti-OX40 (CD134) antibody. Six ivuxolimab dose levels, 0.01 to 10 mg/kg, were given intravenously every 2 weeks. Age averaged about 66 years (range roughly 20 to 90), and less than 85% were male.

Generated by immunoSEQ multiplex PCR, the TCRdb table keeps only in-frame clones and is missing some. The sample holds roughly 53,000 clones; 75% to 90% are singletons and the top ten take about 5.4%. Germline V gene data show CDR1 as SNHLY and CDR2 as FYNNEI. The germline V and J ends were trimmed by 6 bases and 8 bases, with 19 bases remaining between them. This CDR3 has 15 amino acids. This clone was counted once. V usage is TRBV2 and J usage is TRBJ1-4; D gene unclear. Sample: CD4+ or CD8+ T cells sorted from blood, taken in a trial of the OX40 agonist ivuxolimab. The TCR sequence derives from an adult with an advanced solid tumor such as melanoma, head and neck, liver or kidney cancer. This chain's CDR3 is CASRKEAFLGEKLFF. The CDR3 nucleotides are TGTGCCAGCAGGAAGGAGGCCTTCCTGGGGGAAAAACTGTTTTTT. Full variable domain (outside the CDR3, taken from reference TRBV2 and TRBJ1-4): EPEVTQTPSHQVTQMGQEVILRCVPISNHLYFYWYRQILGQKVEFLVSFYNNEISEKSEIFDDQFSVERPDGSNFTLKIRSTKLEDSAMYFCASRKEAFLGEKLFFGSGTQLSVL.